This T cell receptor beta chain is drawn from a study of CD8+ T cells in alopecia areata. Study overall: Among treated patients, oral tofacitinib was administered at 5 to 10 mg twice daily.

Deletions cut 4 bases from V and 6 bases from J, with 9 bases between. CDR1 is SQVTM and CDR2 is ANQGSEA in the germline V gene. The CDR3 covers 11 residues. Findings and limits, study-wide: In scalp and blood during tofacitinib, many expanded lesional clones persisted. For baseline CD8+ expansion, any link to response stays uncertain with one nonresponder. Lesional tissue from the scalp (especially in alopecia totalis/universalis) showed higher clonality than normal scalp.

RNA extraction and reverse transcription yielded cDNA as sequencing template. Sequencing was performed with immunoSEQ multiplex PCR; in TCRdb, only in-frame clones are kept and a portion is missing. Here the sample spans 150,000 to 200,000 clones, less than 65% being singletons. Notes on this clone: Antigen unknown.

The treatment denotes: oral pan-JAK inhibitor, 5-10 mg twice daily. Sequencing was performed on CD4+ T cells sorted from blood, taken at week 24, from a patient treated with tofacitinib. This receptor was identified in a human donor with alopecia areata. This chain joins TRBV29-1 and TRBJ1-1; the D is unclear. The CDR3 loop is CSVGDKPEAFF. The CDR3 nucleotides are TGCAGCGTTGGTGACAAACCTGAAGCTTTCTTT. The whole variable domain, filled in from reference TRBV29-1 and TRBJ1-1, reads SAVISQKPSRDICQRGTSLTIQCQVDSQVTMMFWYRQQPGQSLTLIATANQGSEATYESGFVIDKFPISRPNLTFSTLTVSNMSPEDSSIYLCSVGDKPEAFFGQGTRLTVV.